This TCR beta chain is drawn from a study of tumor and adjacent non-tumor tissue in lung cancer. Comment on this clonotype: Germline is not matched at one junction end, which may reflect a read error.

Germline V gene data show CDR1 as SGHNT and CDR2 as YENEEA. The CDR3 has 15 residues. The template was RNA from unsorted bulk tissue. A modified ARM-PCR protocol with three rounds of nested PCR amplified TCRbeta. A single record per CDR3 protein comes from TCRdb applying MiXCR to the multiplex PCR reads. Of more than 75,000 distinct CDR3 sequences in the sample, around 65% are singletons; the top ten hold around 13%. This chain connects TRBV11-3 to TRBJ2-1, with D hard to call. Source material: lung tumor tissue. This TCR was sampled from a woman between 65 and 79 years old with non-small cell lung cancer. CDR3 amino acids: CASSPRISSYNEQFF. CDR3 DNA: TGTGCCAGCAGCCCCCGGATTAGCTCCTACAATGAGCAATTCTTC.